What follows are 3 T cell receptor beta chains derived from one specimen sequenced in a study of technical replicates of blood from several donors. The protocol was immunoSEQ multiplex PCR, while the TCRdb copy is restricted to in-frame clones and leaves out a portion. Here the sample spans 70,000 or so clones, 75% to 90% being singletons. Sequenced: PBMCs. The receptors were sampled from a human donor in good health. Some clones in this sample may be carry-over from other donors' samples.

The rearrangement links TRBV6-5 to TRBJ2-7; a possible D gene is TRBD1 (6 bases). The V gene's germline CDR1 is MNHEY and CDR2 SVGAGI. V shed 8 bases and J shed 6 bases, with 17 bases lying between them. The CDR3 has 13 residues. CDR3 nucleotide sequence: TGTGCCAGCCAATTGGGACAAGTCGGCGAGCAGTACTTC. The encoded protein is CASQLGQVGEQYF.

This chain joins TRBV19 and TRBJ1-2; D possibly corresponds to TRBD1 (6 bases). The V end lost 6 bases, the J end lost 2 bases, and 16 bases lay between the germline ends. The CDR3 loop spans 15 amino acids. Looked up from germline, CDR1 is LNHDA and CDR2 is SQIVND (reference sequence). The CDR3 DNA reads as TGTGCCAGTAGGCATCCGGGACAATTAAACTATGGCTACACCTTC. Protein product: CASRHPGQLNYGYTF.

The chain employs TRBV19 and TRBJ1-5, with D unresolved. Per germline, CDR1 LNHDA and CDR2 SQIVND (reference sequence). The length of the CDR3 is 15 residues. The V end was cut by 9 bases, the J end by 1 base, with 16 bases between. The CDR3 DNA follows: TGTGCCAGCACATTCGGGGTTTCGAGCAATCAGCCCCAGCATTTT. Protein product: CASTFGVSSNQPQHF.